This TCR beta chain originates from a study of T-cell memory formation after mild COVID-19. V was shortened by 4 bases and J by 4 bases, with 19 bases between the two germline ends. The CDR3 covers 16 residues. CDR1 and CDR2 from the germline V gene are SEHNR and FQNEAQ (reference sequence). The study, taken as a whole, reports: Clones contracting over day 15 to 85 were CD4/CD8 balanced, with later expanders leaning CD4+. The authors did not confirm SARS-CoV-2 specificity of second-wave clones peaking day 37.

TCRdb re-derived calls from the 5' RACE reads in MiXCR, one entry per CDR3 protein. The sample has 250,000 to 300,000 distinct CDR3 sequences, roughly 8% seen once; the top ten hold 20% to 25%. This clonotype was observed a handful of times. Its antigen is undetermined. The chain joins TRBV7-9 to TRBJ2-5, with TRBD2 as a possible D gene (6 bases). The clonotype originates from a man younger than 30 who had mild COVID-19 (a few samples of this study predate the infection). Cell type and time point are not known. Sample: PBMCs or a T cell subset sorted from them (not recorded which). CDR3 residues: CASSSLHRDGGETQYF. The CDR3 DNA sequence: TGTGCCAGCAGCTCTCTCCACCGGGACGGGGGAGAGACCCAGTACTTC.